This T cell receptor beta chain comes out of a study of shared clonotypes between healthy human individuals. About this clone: Its antigen is not known. The sample has other DNA sequences that encode this CDR3 too.

An assay was performed, and its level was deep. The authors ran unsorted PBMC replicate PCRs on 250 to 350 ng DNA, tens of thousands of T cell genomes. Clones were read by immunoSEQ multiplex PCR, and TCRdb kept only the in-frame ones, dropping some. The sample has around 510,000 clones; 70% to 80% are singletons. Genomic DNA for unsorted samples was obtained from approximately 100 million PBMCs. The study's findings and limits: With few donors, the genetic and exposure-history diversity represented was limited.

The V end lost 0 bases, the J end lost 4 bases, and 9 bases lay between the germline ends. There are 13 residues in the CDR3. The V gene's germline CDR1 is GTSNPN and CDR2 SVGIG (reference sequence). The sequenced sample consisted of PBMCs. The genes are TRBV30 and TRBJ1-2; TRBD1 is a possible D gene (6 bases). This receptor was identified in a woman in her forties in good health. Some clones in this sample may be carry-over from other donors' samples. The CDR3 reads CAWSVGRGYGYTF. The CDR3 DNA sequence: TGTGCCTGGAGTGTCGGCAGGGGCTATGGCTACACCTTC.